This is a list of T cell receptor beta chains from one sample in a study of cytomegalovirus exposure and HLA in healthy donors. Assay used: immunoSEQ multiplex PCR; TCRdb lists only in-frame clones, some missing. The sample lists 95,000 to 150,000 clones; about 8.6% were seen once. What was sequenced was PBMCs. The source of these receptors is a woman in her thirties or forties in good health and CMV-seropositive. Each CDR3 is given with its conserved first and last residue. Fields, in order: V gene, clone size, CDR3 length, D gene, J gene, CDR3 DNA, CDR3 protein. The D gene is left open where the match is weak. Clone size, where shown, is once, few, many, or a class for clones that have expanded.

v_call: TRBV2
clone_size: few
cdr3_length: 16
d_call: NA
j_call: TRBJ1-4
cdr3_nt: TGTGCCAGCAGGGAGAACACATCTCCCCCAGCGGAAAAACTGTTTTTT
cdr3_aa: CASRENTSPPAEKLFF

v_call: TRBV7-9
clone_size: few
cdr3_length: 12
d_call: NA
j_call: TRBJ2-7
cdr3_nt: TGTGCCAGCAGACGACAGCACTACGAGCAGTACTTC
cdr3_aa: CASRRQHYEQYF

v_call: TRBV5-1
clone_size: once
cdr3_length: 16
d_call: NA
j_call: TRBJ2-2
cdr3_nt: TGCGCCAGCAGCTTGGCAGGGCTCAAAGGGGCCGGGGAGCTGTTTTTT
cdr3_aa: CASSLAGLKGAGELFF

v_call: TRBV7-6
clone_size: NA
cdr3_length: 11
d_call: NA
j_call: TRBJ2-3
cdr3_nt: TGTGCCAGCATTGGTCGGGATACGCAGTATTTT
cdr3_aa: CASIGRDTQYF

v_call: TRBV2
clone_size: NA
cdr3_length: 12
d_call: NA
j_call: TRBJ2-7
cdr3_nt: TGTGCCAGCACTATCGGGGCCTACGAGCAGTACTTC
cdr3_aa: CASTIGAYEQYF

v_call: TRBV6-1
clone_size: NA
cdr3_length: 13
d_call: TRBD1
j_call: TRBJ1-2
cdr3_nt: TGTGCCAGCAGTGAAGCGGGGACAGGGGGCTACACCTTC
cdr3_aa: CASSEAGTGGYTF

v_call: TRBV5-4
clone_size: few
cdr3_length: 14
d_call: NA
j_call: TRBJ1-2
cdr3_nt: TGTGCCAGCAGCCCTGACCATCTAGACTATGGCTACACCTTC
cdr3_aa: CASSPDHLDYGYTF

v_call: TRBV10-3
clone_size: NA
cdr3_length: 17
d_call: NA
j_call: TRBJ1-1
cdr3_nt: TGTGCCATCAGTTTAGGACAGCCTGGGGTAGGGAACACTGAAGCTTTCTTT
cdr3_aa: CAISLGQPGVGNTEAFF

v_call: TRBV30
clone_size: NA
cdr3_length: 14
d_call: TRBD1
j_call: TRBJ1-1
cdr3_nt: TGTGCCTGTACCCTCAGGGGGCGAATCACTGAAGCTTTCTTT
cdr3_aa: CACTLRGRITEAFF

v_call: TRBV5-4
clone_size: NA
cdr3_length: 14
d_call: NA
j_call: TRBJ2-2
cdr3_nt: TGTGCCAGCAGCTTACAGGGCTATGGCGGGGAGCTGTTTTTT
cdr3_aa: CASSLQGYGGELFF

v_call: TRBV13
clone_size: few
cdr3_length: 14
d_call: NA
j_call: TRBJ2-7
cdr3_nt: TGTGCCAGCAGCTTAGATCTAGCGTCCTACGAGCAGTACTTC
cdr3_aa: CASSLDLASYEQYF

v_call: TRBV7-7
clone_size: few
cdr3_length: 14
d_call: TRBD2
j_call: TRBJ2-2
cdr3_nt: TGTGCCAGCAGCTTAGAGCGGGAGCAGCCGGAGCTGTTTTTT
cdr3_aa: CASSLEREQPELFF

v_call: TRBV6-1
clone_size: few
cdr3_length: 15
d_call: NA
j_call: TRBJ2-7
cdr3_nt: TGTGCCAGCAGCTATACCACAGGGCTTTCCTACGAGCAGTACTTC
cdr3_aa: CASSYTTGLSYEQYF

v_call: TRBV30
clone_size: NA
cdr3_length: 14
d_call: TRBD1
j_call: TRBJ2-5
cdr3_nt: TGTGCCTGGAGCGGGGACAGGGTGACGGAGACCCAGTACTTC
cdr3_aa: CAWSGDRVTETQYF

v_call: TRBV16
clone_size: NA
cdr3_length: 17
d_call: TRBD1
j_call: TRBJ1-1
cdr3_nt: TGTGCCAGCAGCCCCCCCGACAGGGGACGGCCGAACACTGAAGCTTTCTTT
cdr3_aa: CASSPPDRGRPNTEAFF

v_call: TRBV5-6
clone_size: NA
cdr3_length: 14
d_call: TRBD1
j_call: TRBJ1-2
cdr3_nt: TGTGCCTTCTCCTTGGGACAGAGAAACTATGGCTACACCTTC
cdr3_aa: CAFSLGQRNYGYTF

v_call: TRBV5-1
clone_size: NA
cdr3_length: 13
d_call: NA
j_call: TRBJ1-1
cdr3_nt: TGCGCCAGCAAAGGACAGATGAACACTGAAGCTTTCTTT
cdr3_aa: CASKGQMNTEAFF

v_call: TRBV6-1
clone_size: NA
cdr3_length: 14
d_call: TRBD1
j_call: TRBJ1-4
cdr3_nt: TGTGCCAGCTACTACAGGGGCCGTAATGAAAAACTGTTTTTT
cdr3_aa: CASYYRGRNEKLFF

v_call: TRBV19
clone_size: few
cdr3_length: 13
d_call: NA
j_call: TRBJ1-1
cdr3_nt: TGTGCCAGTAGTCCCCCGGGGGGATCTGAAGCTTTCTTT
cdr3_aa: CASSPPGGSEAFF

v_call: TRBV7-2
clone_size: NA
cdr3_length: 15
d_call: NA
j_call: TRBJ2-6
cdr3_nt: TGTGCCAGCAGCTTAGACCTTAGTGGGGCCAACGTCCTGACTTTC
cdr3_aa: CASSLDLSGANVLTF

v_call: TRBV14
clone_size: few
cdr3_length: 15
d_call: TRBD1
j_call: TRBJ1-6
cdr3_nt: TGTGCCAGCAGCCATAACAGGGGTATAGTTTCACCCCTCCACTTT
cdr3_aa: CASSHNRGIVSPLHF

v_call: TRBV5-4
clone_size: few
cdr3_length: 14
d_call: TRBD1
j_call: TRBJ2-7
cdr3_nt: TGTGCCAGCAGCTTCGGACAGGGCGGTTACGAGCAGTACTTC
cdr3_aa: CASSFGQGGYEQYF

v_call: TRBV6-5
clone_size: NA
cdr3_length: 12
d_call: NA
j_call: TRBJ1-1
cdr3_nt: TGTGCCAGCAGGACAGGCCACACTGAAGCTTTCTTT
cdr3_aa: CASRTGHTEAFF

v_call: TRBV5-1
clone_size: few
cdr3_length: 15
d_call: NA
j_call: TRBJ1-1
cdr3_nt: TGCGCCAGCAGCTTGGGCGCAGACATGAACACTGAAGCTTTCTTT
cdr3_aa: CASSLGADMNTEAFF

v_call: TRBV19
clone_size: NA
cdr3_length: 11
d_call: NA
j_call: TRBJ2-7
cdr3_nt: TGTGCCAGTAGTTCAACCTACGAGCAGTACTTC
cdr3_aa: CASSSTYEQYF

v_call: TRBV5-1
clone_size: NA
cdr3_length: 13
d_call: TRBD1
j_call: TRBJ1-4
cdr3_nt: TGCGCCAGCAGCGAGGGACAGTATGAAAAACTGTTTTTT
cdr3_aa: CASSEGQYEKLFF

v_call: TRBV7-9
clone_size: NA
cdr3_length: 14
d_call: NA
j_call: TRBJ2-7
cdr3_nt: TGTGCCAGCAGCTCTGGAGGGAGCTCCTACGAGCAGTACTTC
cdr3_aa: CASSSGGSSYEQYF

v_call: TRBV7-6
clone_size: few
cdr3_length: 13
d_call: NA
j_call: TRBJ1-2
cdr3_nt: TGTGCCAGCAGCCCCGACAGTAACTATGGCTACACCTTC
cdr3_aa: CASSPDSNYGYTF

v_call: TRBV7-9
clone_size: NA
cdr3_length: 15
d_call: NA
j_call: TRBJ1-3
cdr3_nt: TGTGCCACCCTCTTTGGCGGGGGCTCGGGGAACACCATATATTTT
cdr3_aa: CATLFGGGSGNTIYF

v_call: TRBV19
clone_size: few
cdr3_length: 14
d_call: NA
j_call: TRBJ2-1
cdr3_nt: TGTGCCAGTAGTTCCAGGACAGTCGGGAATGAGCAGTTCTTC
cdr3_aa: CASSSRTVGNEQFF

v_call: TRBV5-8
clone_size: few
cdr3_length: 12
d_call: NA
j_call: TRBJ1-5
cdr3_nt: TGTGCCAGCAGCCGTTTAGCCCAGCCCCAGCATTTT
cdr3_aa: CASSRLAQPQHF

v_call: TRBV2
clone_size: few
cdr3_length: 12
d_call: NA
j_call: TRBJ2-7
cdr3_nt: TGTGCCAGCAGCGAAGTAACGCGGGAGCAGTACTTC
cdr3_aa: CASSEVTREQYF

v_call: TRBV9
clone_size: NA
cdr3_length: 14
d_call: TRBD1
j_call: TRBJ1-1
cdr3_nt: TGTGCCAGCAGCCCTGGGACAGGGAACACTGAAGCTTTCTTT
cdr3_aa: CASSPGTGNTEAFF

v_call: TRBV9
clone_size: NA
cdr3_length: 14
d_call: TRBD1
j_call: TRBJ2-3
cdr3_nt: TGTGCCAGCAGACAGGGGGGCCTCACAGATACGCAGTATTTT
cdr3_aa: CASRQGGLTDTQYF

v_call: TRBV28
clone_size: few
cdr3_length: 16
d_call: TRBD1
j_call: TRBJ1-6
cdr3_nt: TGTGCCAGCAGTCTCCTCCCGGGACAGGGAAGTTCACCCCTCCACTTT
cdr3_aa: CASSLLPGQGSSPLHF

v_call: TRBV11-2
clone_size: few
cdr3_length: 13
d_call: NA
j_call: TRBJ1-2
cdr3_nt: TGTGCCAGCAGCTATAGGGGGGGCTATGGCTACACCTTC
cdr3_aa: CASSYRGGYGYTF

v_call: TRBV14
clone_size: NA
cdr3_length: 16
d_call: TRBD1
j_call: TRBJ1-1
cdr3_nt: TGTGCCAGCAGCCAAGGAGGGACAGGGACGAACACTGAAGCTTTCTTT
cdr3_aa: CASSQGGTGTNTEAFF